This entry lists 15 T cell receptor beta chains sequenced from one sample in a study of glioma-infiltrating T cells after dendritic cell vaccination. Sequenced by immunoSEQ multiplex PCR; TCRdb stores in-frame clones only, minus some. The repertoire holds about 38,000 clones, with about 80% as singletons. Source: blood, taken before dendritic cell vaccination. The receptors derive from a human donor with glioblastoma.

The chain employs TRBV13 and TRBJ1-4, with D hard to call. CDR1 is PRHDT, CDR2 FYEKMQ, per germline (reference sequence). With 0 bases removed from V and 7 bases from J, the gap between germline ends came to 9 bases. CDR3 size: 14 residues. The CDR3 spells CASSLGRWSEKLFF. DNA for the CDR3: TGTGCCAGCAGCTTAGGGCGTTGGAGTGAAAAACTGTTTTTT.

The J gene is TRBJ2-3, the V gene TRBV9, with TRBD1 matching 8 bases. Germline CDR1 and CDR2: SGDLS and YYNGEE. V shed 0 bases and J 1 base; nucleotides not matched to a gene: 4. The CDR3 runs to 16 residues. CDR3 nucleotides: TGTGCCAGCAGCGTAGTTTCAGGGGGCGGCACAGATACGCAGTATTTT. Translated, it gives CASSVVSGGGTDTQYF. Supplemented by reference TRBV9 and TRBJ2-3, the full variable domain reads DSGVTQTPKHLITATGQRVTLRCSPRSGDLSVYWYQQSLDQGLQFLIQYYNGEERAKGNILERFSAQQFPDLHSELNLSSLELGDSALYFCASSVVSGGGTDTQYFGPGTRLTVL.

The gene calls are TRBV5-4 and TRBJ2-5; D perhaps matches TRBD2 (5 bases). V lost 2 bases and J 5 bases, leaving 7 bases between the germline ends. The CDR3 loop spans 12 amino acids. CDR1 is SGHNT and CDR2 is YYREEE in the germline V gene (reference sequence). Here the CDR3 reads CASSFGGETQYF. For the CDR3, the DNA is TGTGCCAGCAGCTTCGGCGGGGAGACCCAGTACTTC.

This clone showed up just a few times. This chain joins TRBV4-2 and TRBJ1-1; a weak D match, TRBD1 (5 bases). The CDR3 is 15 residues long. With 2 bases removed from V and 2 bases from J, the gap between germline ends came to 12 bases. The germline CDR1 and CDR2 sequences are LGHNA and YNFKEQ. The CDR3 DNA follows: TGTGCCAGCAGCCAAATCTGGGGGGAAAACACTGAAGCTTTCTTT. Translation: CASSQIWGENTEAFF.

The chain links TRBV7-2 to TRBJ2-5; TRBD2 is a possible D gene (7 bases). Germline CDR1 and CDR2: SGHTA and FQGNSA. The ends were cut back, 0 bases at V and 5 bases at J, with 22 bases in the middle. The CDR3 sequence is 18 residues long. The CDR3 protein is CASSLAPVGGGARETQYF. Here the CDR3 DNA reads TGTGCCAGCAGCTTAGCGCCTGTTGGAGGGGGGGCTAGGGAGACCCAGTACTTC.

This chain uses TRBV7-6 with TRBJ2-3, with 11 bases that match TRBD2. The length of the CDR3 is 16 residues. The V gene's germline CDR1 is SGHVS and CDR2 FNYEAQ. After removal of 1 base from V and 7 bases from J, the junction contained 7 bases not matched to a gene. The CDR3 is CASSLDLAGGYYTQYF. The CDR3 DNA sequence: TGTGCCAGCAGCTTAGACCTAGCGGGGGGATATTATACGCAGTATTTT.

The genes are TRBV28 and TRBJ2-7; D is perhaps TRBD2 (7 bases). The germline CDR1 and CDR2 sequences are MDHEN and SYDVKM. CDR3 length equals 14 residues. The V and J ends lost 5 bases and 5 bases respectively, with 16 bases between them. As DNA, the CDR3 is TGTGCCAGCAGTGTTCTGAGGGGGGGTAACGAGCAGTACTTC. Amino acids: CASSVLRGGNEQYF.

The chain recombines TRBV11-3 with TRBJ2-1; 8 bases match TRBD1. The CDR3 loop spans 15 amino acids. The J segment lost 7 bases and the V segment lost 1 base, leaving 6 bases of the junction unmatched. The V gene's germline CDR1 is SGHNT and CDR2 YENEEA. CDR3 sequence: CASSLGRGQGNEQFF. CDR3 DNA: TGTGCCAGCAGCTTAGGCAGGGGGCAAGGGAATGAGCAGTTCTTC.

As for this clone: At the DNA level, this CDR3 is encoded by other sequences in the same sample as well. The chain has TRBV2 and TRBJ1-6; D is undetermined. This CDR3 region has 14 residues. Trimming removed 5 bases from V and 7 bases from J, with 12 bases in between. The germline gives CDR1 SNHLY, CDR2 FYNNEI. CDR3 sequence (DNA): TGTGCCAGCAGTTATGACACGAAAAATTCACCCCTCCACTTT. Protein: CASSYDTKNSPLHF.

With regard to this clone: Within the sample, other DNA sequences also encode this same CDR3. V and J are TRBV5-8 and TRBJ2-1; 8 bases are shared with TRBD1. Unmatched junction bases numbered 1, after V lost 0 bases and J lost 2 bases. The CDR3 runs 15 residues. Germline CDR1 reads SGHTS; CDR2 reads YDEGEE. In DNA form, the CDR3 reads TGTGCCAGCAGCTTGGGACAGGGGACCTACAATGAGCAGTTCTTC. Translation: CASSLGQGTYNEQFF.

The rearrangement links TRBV19 to TRBJ1-1, with D perhaps matching TRBD1 (6 bases). Germline V gene lookup returns CDR1 LNHDA and CDR2 SQIVND (reference sequence). Trimming removed 4 bases at V and 2 bases at J, with 14 bases between. There are 15 residues in the CDR3. The CDR3 loop is CASSSQGRGNTEAFF. As DNA, the CDR3 is TGTGCCAGTAGTAGCCAGGGGAGGGGTAACACTGAAGCTTTCTTT.

The rearrangement joins TRBV5-4 to TRBJ2-1; 9 nucleotides match TRBD2. The CDR3 spans 17 residues. Losses at the gene ends were 0 bases for V and 9 bases for J; bases not matched to a gene: 13. Germline CDR1 reads SGHNT; CDR2 reads YYREEE (reference sequence). The DNA of the CDR3 is TGTGCCAGCAGCTTGGAGCTAGCGGGGATGGTCGATGGTGAGCAGTTCTTC. This translates into CASSLELAGMVDGEQFF. The variable domain in full, completed from reference TRBV5-4 and TRBJ2-1, reads ETGVTQSPTHLIKTRGQQVTLRCSSQSGHNTVSWYQQALGQGPQFIFQYYREEENGRGNFPPRFSGLQFPNYSSELNVNALELDDSALYLCASSLELAGMVDGEQFFGPGTRLTVL.

The chain uses TRBV19 and TRBJ2-1, with D perhaps matching TRBD2 (5 bases). V was trimmed by 1 base and J by 6 bases, leaving 13 bases between them. In germline, CDR1 is LNHDA, CDR2 SQIVND (reference sequence). The CDR3 totals 15 residues. This chain's CDR3 is CASSIVPSPGNEQFF. CDR3 nucleotides: TGTGCCAGTAGTATAGTTCCTAGCCCCGGCAATGAGCAGTTCTTC.

The V call is TRBV6-5, the J call TRBJ2-7; 7 bases map to TRBD1. The CDR3 spans 11 residues. J lost 4 bases, V lost 6 bases, and 0 bases had no gene match. Germline-derived CDR1 and CDR2 are MNHEY and SVGAGI. CDR3 in DNA: TGTGCCAGCAGGACAGGGTACGAGCAGTACTTC. Residues: CASRTGYEQYF.

This clone has a single count. This chain joins TRBV18 and TRBJ2-2; 9 bases fit TRBD2. Germline trimming cut 0 bases from V and 0 bases from J; bases unmatched to any gene: 17. Germline V gene sequence: CDR1 KGHSH, CDR2 LQKENI. This CDR3 contains 22 residues. CDR3 in amino acids: CASSPPGGRGGATSTNTGELFF. The CDR3 nucleotides read TGTGCCAGCTCACCACCGGGGGGCCGCGGGGGGGCCACATCCACGAACACCGGGGAGCTGTTTTTT. The entire variable domain, with the rest obtained from reference TRBV18 and TRBJ2-2, is as follows: NAGVMQNPRHLVRRRGQEARLRCSPMKGHSHVYWYRQLPEEGLKFMVYLQKENIIDESGMPKERFSAEFPKEGPSILRIQQVVRGDSAAYFCASSPPGGRGGATSTNTGELFFGEGSRLTVL.